This TCR beta chain was identified during a study of post-analysis software for immune sequencing data. Study outcomes and limitations: Controls had lower frequencies than patients of roughly five TRBV segments, which included TRBV5-6, TRBV5-1 and TRBV20-1. The study found significantly lower normalized Chao1 diversity in multiple sclerosis patients than in controls.

Germline loops: CDR1 LNHDA, CDR2 SQIVND (reference sequence). The CDR3 contains 15 residues. This clonotype was counted a few times. Its antigen is currently unknown. The TCR beta cDNA libraries contained unique molecular identifiers. TCRdb processed the PCR reads anew with MiXCR; each CDR3 protein has one entry. The sample carries roughly 800,000 distinct CDR3 sequences, 53% recorded once. The chain recombines TRBV19 with TRBJ2-4; no definite D call. Matching the DNA end better, TRBJ2-7 makes the J call doubtful. Sample: blood. The receptor was isolated from a girl under 18 with multiple sclerosis. The CDR3: CASSPLAGLADEQYF. CDR3 DNA: TGTGCCAGTAGCCCGTTAGCCGGGTTGGCGGACGAGCAGTACTTC.